The rows below give T cell receptor beta chains drawn from one sample of a study of cytomegalovirus exposure and HLA in healthy donors. Profiling relied on immunoSEQ multiplex PCR, and the TCRdb table lists in-frame clones only, not all of them. The table has some 110,000 clones, approximately 58% seen once. The sample comprised PBMCs. The receptors originated from a woman in her thirties in good health and CMV-seronegative. Each CDR3 is given with its conserved first and last residue. Each record gives: D gene, clone size, V gene, J gene, CDR3 protein, CDR3 DNA. A D gene is named only where the DNA matches it firmly. A row's size may be missing; if present it is once, few, many or a size class.

>.|.|TRBV30|TRBJ2-2
CAWSVSSGVPAGELFF
TGTGCCTGGAGTGTAAGTAGCGGAGTACCAGCCGGGGAGCTGTTTTTT
>.|.|TRBV19|TRBJ1-2
CASGGPSNYGYTF
TGTGCCAGTGGAGGGCCTTCTAACTATGGCTACACCTTC
>.|.|TRBV10-3|TRBJ2-1
CAIANRDVGNEQFF
TGTGCCATCGCTAACAGGGATGTGGGCAATGAGCAGTTCTTC
>TRBD1|few|TRBV30|TRBJ1-5
CAWRSGTGGRNQPQHF
TGTGCCTGGAGATCCGGGACAGGCGGCCGCAATCAGCCCCAGCATTTT
>TRBD1|.|TRBV7-8|TRBJ1-4
CASSLGLGQNEKLFF
TGTGCCAGCAGCTTAGGATTGGGACAGAATGAAAAACTGTTTTTT
>TRBD2|.|TRBV14|TRBJ2-1
CASSQVAGSYNEQFF
TGTGCCAGCAGCCAAGTAGCGGGATCCTACAATGAGCAGTTCTTC
>.|few|TRBV9|TRBJ2-5
CASSVSEEETQYF
TGTGCCAGCAGCGTTAGCGAGGAAGAGACCCAGTACTTC
>TRBD2|once|TRBV4-1|TRBJ2-7
CASSQDGGGTYEQYF
TGCGCCAGCAGCCAAGACGGCGGGGGGACCTACGAGCAGTACTTC
>.|.|TRBV28|TRBJ2-1
CASALGGSSYNEQFF
TGTGCCAGCGCCCTTGGGGGCAGCTCCTACAATGAGCAGTTCTTC
>TRBD1|.|TRBV11-3|TRBJ2-7
CASSYGQAYEQYF
TGTGCCAGCAGCTATGGACAGGCCTACGAGCAGTACTTC
>.|few|TRBV10-3|TRBJ1-5
CAISESKRDGPQHF
TGTGCCATCAGTGAGTCGAAGAGGGATGGGCCCCAGCATTTT
>TRBD1|.|TRBV5-1|TRBJ2-4
CASSDGTGGNIQYF
TGCGCCAGCAGCGACGGGACAGGGGGCAACATTCAGTACTTC
>.|.|TRBV4-2|TRBJ1-6
CASSQGEGPGSPLHF
TGTGCCAGCAGCCAAGGGGAGGGGCCAGGTTCACCCCTCCACTTT
>.|few|TRBV5-5|TRBJ2-7
CASSLRTFYEQYF
TGTGCCAGCAGCCTACGAACCTTCTACGAGCAGTACTTC
>TRBD2|.|TRBV7-2|TRBJ2-1
CASSLGGLDYNEQFF
TGTGCCAGCAGCTTAGGGGGACTAGACTACAATGAGCAGTTCTTC
>.|.|TRBV7-2|TRBJ1-2
CASSLIVTVTYGYTF
TGTGCCAGCAGCTTAATCGTGACAGTAACCTATGGCTACACCTTC
>.|few|TRBV5-1|TRBJ2-7
CASRTDGVSSYEQYF
TGCGCCAGTCGTACCGACGGAGTAAGCTCCTACGAGCAGTACTTC
>.|few|TRBV18|TRBJ2-3
CASSPSLSDTQYF
TGTGCCAGCTCACCTAGTCTGTCTGATACGCAGTATTTT
>TRBD2|.|TRBV6-5|TRBJ2-7
CASRDPGLAGYEQYF
TGTGCCAGCAGGGATCCGGGACTAGCGGGATACGAGCAGTACTTC
>TRBD2|.|TRBV7-2|TRBJ2-3
CASRRLQTSGRGPDTQYF
TGTGCCAGCAGACGCTTGCAGACTAGCGGGAGAGGTCCAGATACGCAGTATTTT
>.|.|TRBV7-2|TRBJ1-1
CASSGGNTEAFF
TGTGCCAGCAGCGGGGGCAACACTGAAGCTTTCTTT
>TRBD2|few|TRBV6-1|TRBJ2-3
CASSEGLAGGQTDTQYF
TGTGCCAGCAGTGAAGGACTAGCGGGAGGGCAGACAGATACGCAGTATTTT
>.|few|TRBV19|TRBJ2-1
CASSIDYNVNEQFF
TGTGCCAGTAGTATAGACTATAACGTCAATGAGCAGTTCTTC
>TRBD2|few|TRBV28|TRBJ2-3
CASSLTSVDTQYF
TGTGCCAGCAGTTTAACTAGCGTAGATACGCAGTATTTT
>.|.|TRBV4-2|TRBJ2-4
CASSHPGHKGNIQYF
TGTGCCAGCAGCCACCCGGGACACAAAGGGAACATTCAGTACTTC
>.|once|TRBV19|TRBJ2-1
CASSSYRNNEQFF
TGTGCCAGTAGTTCTTACAGGAACAATGAGCAGTTCTTC
>.|.|TRBV7-8|TRBJ1-6
CASSLRGGNNSPLHF
TGTGCCAGCAGCCTCAGGGGAGGGAATAATTCACCCCTCCACTTT
>.|.|TRBV2|TRBJ1-6
CASKTGDNGSPLHF
TGTGCCAGCAAAACAGGAGACAATGGGTCACCCCTCCACTTT
>.|.|TRBV2|TRBJ1-1
CASSSALQGTEAFF
TGTGCCAGCAGTTCCGCCCTTCAGGGAACTGAAGCTTTCTTT
>TRBD2|.|TRBV2|TRBJ2-1
CASSESRLAGANEQFF
TGTGCCAGCAGTGAATCTCGACTAGCGGGAGCCAATGAGCAGTTCTTC
>.|.|TRBV13|TRBJ2-5
CASSLEGETQYF
TGTGCCAGCAGCTTAGAGGGGGAGACCCAGTACTTC
>.|.|TRBV11-3|TRBJ1-1
CASSFDSRMNTEAFF
TGTGCCAGCAGCTTTGACAGCCGCATGAACACTGAAGCTTTCTTT
>.|.|TRBV7-6|TRBJ2-2
CASSPGQNTGELFF
TGTGCCAGCAGCCCCGGACAGAACACCGGGGAGCTGTTTTTT
>TRBD1|few|TRBV5-1|TRBJ1-4
CASSLRQGSPLELFF
TGCGCCAGCAGCCTCCGACAGGGGAGTCCTTTGGAACTGTTTTTT
>TRBD1|once|TRBV6-1|TRBJ1-2
CASSENPDRAGGYTF
TGTGCCAGCAGTGAGAACCCGGACAGGGCCGGCGGCTACACCTTC
>TRBD2|few|TRBV27|TRBJ2-7
CASGGLDLYEQYF
TGTGCCAGCGGGGGACTAGATTTGTACGAGCAGTACTTC
>.|.|TRBV29-1|TRBJ1-1
CSALSGNTEAFF
TGCAGCGCTTTGTCCGGGAACACTGAAGCTTTCTTT
>.|.|TRBV7-3|TRBJ2-7
CASSLRRGSYEQYF
TGTGCCAGCAGCTTAAGGCGGGGATCCTACGAGCAGTACTTC
>.|once|TRBV11-2|TRBJ1-2
CASSFQVGYTF
TGTGCCAGCAGCTTCCAGGTCGGCTACACCTTC
>.|.|TRBV5-1|TRBJ1-4
CASTHGSPGTPTNEKLFF
TGCGCCAGCACCCATGGGTCGCCCGGGACTCCAACTAATGAAAAACTGTTTTTT